Shown below are 27 T cell receptor beta chains from a single sample sequenced in a study of cytomegalovirus exposure and HLA in healthy donors. PCR amplification relied on 60 Vbeta primers (plus 13 Jbeta primers). This table comes from immunoSEQ multiplex PCR, and its TCRdb copy is limited to in-frame clones, with some not included. The repertoire holds around 130,000 clones, roughly 79% seen once, with roughly 2.4% in the top ten. The sequenced sample consisted of PBMCs. The receptor set was obtained from a woman aged 40 to 49 in good health and CMV-seronegative.

The rearrangement joins TRBV5-1 to TRBJ1-3; D may be TRBD1 (6 bases). Germline V gives CDR1 SGHRS, CDR2 YFSETQ. Between the trimmed V and J ends, which lost 0 bases and 3 bases, there was a span of 13 bases. The CDR3 loop spans 16 amino acids. As DNA, the CDR3 is TGCGCCAGCAGCTTGGCCCCTGACAGGCTTGGAAACACCATATATTTT. This gives the protein CASSLAPDRLGNTIYF.

To note about this clone: Compared with germline, one end of the junction differs, possibly owing to a read error. The chain employs TRBV7-9 and TRBJ2-7; D is perhaps TRBD2 (5 bases). The CDR3 contains 11 residues. Germline lookup yields CDR1 SEHNR and CDR2 FQNEAQ (reference sequence). CDR3 sequence: CSSSFGGEQYF. CDR3 DNA: TGTTCCAGCAGCTTCGGAGGCGAGCAGTACTTC.

The gene calls are TRBV7-9 and TRBJ1-1; 10 bases map to TRBD1. The CDR3 has 15 amino acids. The V segment lost 1 base and the J segment 10 bases; nucleotides outside the gene matches: 9. CDR1 SEHNR and CDR2 FQNEAQ come from the germline V gene (reference sequence). The DNA of the CDR3 is TGTGCCAGCAGCTTAGTGGGACAGGGGATCTCGGTAGCTTTCTTT. Translation: CASSLVGQGISVAFF.

The rearrangement uses TRBV7-8 and TRBJ2-3; the D gene is possibly TRBD2 (5 bases). V lost 2 bases, J lost 1 base, and 16 bases lay in between. The CDR3 loop spans 17 amino acids. Germline assignment: CDR1 SGHVS and CDR2 FQNEAQ. CDR3 region: CASSLRAGQRGTDTQYF. CDR3 coding DNA: TGTGCCAGCAGCTTAAGGGCGGGTCAACGGGGCACAGATACGCAGTATTTT. Full variable domain (missing parts from reference TRBV7-8 and TRBJ2-3): GAGVSQSPRYKVAKRGQDVALRCDPISGHVSLFWYQQALGQGPEFLTYFQNEAQLDKSGLPSDRFFAERPEGSVSTLKIQRTQQEDSAVYLCASSLRAGQRGTDTQYFGPGTRLTVL.

The J gene is TRBJ2-5, the V gene TRBV25-1, with D possibly TRBD1 on 5 matching bases. Germline V CDR1 and CDR2: MGHDK, SYGVNS. V lost 2 bases to trimming and J lost 4 bases, with 11 bases between them. The CDR3 totals 14 residues. The CDR3 region is CASSELPQGETQYF. CDR3 coding DNA: TGTGCCAGCAGTGAACTGCCCCAGGGAGAGACCCAGTACTTC. Together with reference TRBV25-1 and TRBJ2-5, the CDR3 gives the full variable domain: EADIYQTPRYLVIGTGKKITLECSQTMGHDKMYWYQQDPGMELHLIHYSYGVNSTEKGDLSSESTVSRIRTEHFPLTLESARPSHTSQYLCASSELPQGETQYFGPGTRLLVL.

The chain links TRBV15 to TRBJ1-3; TRBD1 is a possible D gene (5 bases). CDR1 is LNHNV and CDR2 is YYDKDF in the germline V gene (reference sequence). The CDR3 extends over 15 amino acids. V shed 0 bases and J shed 1 base, with 7 bases lying between them. The CDR3 loop is CATSRDPGSGNTIYF. DNA of the CDR3: TGTGCCACCAGCAGAGATCCAGGGTCTGGAAACACCATATATTTT.

V gene TRBV30 combines with J gene TRBJ1-6; weak D call: TRBD1 (6 bases). The CDR3 totals 14 residues. V lost 0 bases, J lost 10 bases, and 13 bases lay in between. Germline lookup yields CDR1 GTSNPN and CDR2 SVGIG (reference sequence). CDR3 region: CAWSVPTGQSPLHF. CDR3 sequence (DNA): TGTGCCTGGAGTGTACCCACGGGACAATCACCCCTCCACTTT.

This sequence joins TRBV20-1 and TRBJ1-2; D is uncertain. The CDR3 is made up of 11 amino acids. The germline gives CDR1 DFQATT, CDR2 SNEGSKA (reference sequence). V shed 2 bases and J shed 6 bases, with 7 bases lying between them. CDR3 in DNA: TGCAGTGCTAGATACACAAATGGCTACACCTTC. As protein: CSARYTNGYTF.

The chain couples TRBV19 to TRBJ2-7; TRBD2 might be the D (6 bases). V dropped 6 bases and J dropped 3 bases, with 12 bases sitting between them. CDR1 is LNHDA and CDR2 is SQIVND in the germline V gene (reference sequence). The CDR3 spans 13 residues. CDR3 loop: CASSRRGLYEQYF. CDR3 in DNA: TGTGCCAGTAGCCGGAGGGGCCTCTACGAGCAGTACTTC.

The chain links TRBV19 to TRBJ2-3, with TRBD2 matching 11 bases. This CDR3 is built from 18 residues. Germline CDR1 is LNHDA and CDR2 is SQIVND (reference sequence). The J segment lost 3 bases and the V segment lost 9 bases, leaving 17 bases of the junction unmatched. The CDR3 loop is CARGGLAGMSMCTDTQYF. The CDR3 nucleotides are TGTGCCAGGGGTGGACTAGCGGGTATGTCGATGTGTACAGATACGCAGTATTTT. Full variable domain (remainder filled in from reference TRBV19 and TRBJ2-3): DGGITQSPKYLFRKEGQNVTLSCEQNLNHDAMYWYRQDPGQGLRLIYYSQIVNDFQKGDIAEGYSVSREKKESFPLTVTSAQKNPTAFYLCARGGLAGMSMCTDTQYFGPGTRLTVL.

As for this clone: Other DNA sequences within the sample encode an identical CDR3. V and J are TRBV28 and TRBJ2-2, with D unresolved. V shed 5 bases and J shed 0 bases, with 7 bases lying between them. Germline loops: CDR1 MDHEN, CDR2 SYDVKM. This CDR3 has 14 amino acids. The CDR3 loop is CASSLTSNTGELFF. The DNA for the CDR3 is TGTGCCAGCAGTCTGACATCGAACACCGGGGAGCTGTTTTTT.

The chain couples TRBV5-1 to TRBJ2-3, with 13 bases fitting TRBD2. V lost 4 bases to trimming and J lost 2 bases; unmatched junction nucleotides: 1. The CDR3 contains 15 residues. The germline V gene has CDR1 SGHRS and CDR2 YFSETQ. The CDR3 DNA is TGCGCCAGCAGCACTAGCGGGGGGGCCACAGATACGCAGTATTTT. Encoded protein: CASSTSGGATDTQYF.

Only a few counts were recorded for this clone. The CDR3 region is CASSLAGSDEKLFF. The CDR3 region has the DNA TGTGCCAGCAGCTTGGCAGGGTCGGACGAAAAACTGTTTTTT. The rearrangement joins TRBV5-6 to TRBJ1-4; D might be TRBD1 (5 bases). From germline, CDR1 is SGHDT and CDR2 YYEEEE. V was pared by 0 bases and J by 8 bases, with 11 bases between. There are 14 residues in the CDR3.

V and J are TRBV5-6 and TRBJ1-2; D gene uncertain. V was trimmed by 8 bases and J by 7 bases, leaving 15 bases between them. The CDR3 length is 12 residues. Looked up from germline, CDR1 is SGHDT and CDR2 is YYEEEE. CDR3 nucleotides: TGTGCCAGTACCCGGGATGAGGGTGGCTACACCTTC. It encodes CASTRDEGGYTF.

The chain employs TRBV11-2 and TRBJ2-3; D gene ambiguous. The CDR3 loop spans 13 amino acids. Germline-derived CDR1 and CDR2 are SGHAT and FQNNGV. Trimming pared 1 base from V and 3 bases from J, leaving 5 bases between. The DNA for the CDR3 is TGTGCCAGCAGCTTAGCTTTTACAGATACGCAGTATTTT. Translating gives CASSLAFTDTQYF.

V gene TRBV7-9 combines with J gene TRBJ2-7; 10 bases line up with TRBD2. Germline CDR1 reads SEHNR; CDR2 reads FQNEAQ (reference sequence). Trimming removed 3 bases from V and 5 bases from J; junction bases left unmatched: 4. The CDR3 consists of 14 residues. CDR3 region: CASSFSGTSDEQYF. CDR3 coding DNA: TGTGCCAGCAGCTTTTCCGGGACTAGCGACGAGCAGTACTTC.

J is TRBJ1-3 and V is TRBV19; D gene uncertain. CDR1 and CDR2 from the germline V gene are LNHDA and SQIVND (reference sequence). The germline V and J ends were trimmed by 5 bases and 3 bases, with 8 bases remaining between them. This CDR3 has 13 residues. The chain's CDR3 is CASSVNSGNTIYF. The DNA of the CDR3 is TGTGCCAGTAGTGTTAACAGTGGAAACACCATATATTTT.

This CDR3 reads CASRRQGSYEQYF. CDR3 sequence (DNA): TGTGCCAGCAGACGACAGGGCTCCTACGAGCAGTACTTC. The chain joins TRBV27 to TRBJ2-7, with 7 bases identical to TRBD1. Trimming took 6 bases from V and 0 from J; bases not matched to a gene: 2. The CDR3 runs 13 residues. CDR1 is MNHEY and CDR2 is SMNVEV in the germline V gene (reference sequence).

A few counts support this clone. The chain links TRBV2 to TRBJ1-1; 9 bases map to TRBD1. CDR3 size: 13 residues. Per germline, CDR1 SNHLY and CDR2 FYNNEI. V lost 6 bases to trimming and J lost 5 bases; unmatched junction nucleotides: 4. The CDR3 bases are TGTGCCAGCAGGGGACAGGGACTAACTGAAGCTTTCTTT. Its translation is CASRGQGLTEAFF.

This rearrangement joins TRBV9 to TRBJ2-3; no clear D. Germline V CDR1 and CDR2: SGDLS, YYNGEE. With 0 bases removed from V and 5 bases from J, the gap between germline ends came to 7 bases. CDR3 size: 13 residues. CDR3 sequence: CASSVAGLDTQYF. The CDR3 region has the DNA TGTGCCAGCAGCGTAGCCGGTCTAGATACGCAGTATTTT.

The chain recombines TRBV21-1 with TRBJ1-4; TRBD1, as called in the table, went unchecked against the DNA. TRBV21-1 is noted as a pseudogene. The CDR3 is 15 amino acids. The chain's CDR3 is CASSTHRGINEKLFF. The CDR3 region has the DNA TGTGCCAGCAGCACCCACAGGGGAATCAATGAAAAACTGTTTTTT.

The rearrangement links TRBV7-9 to TRBJ1-2, with 7 bases that match TRBD1. Trimming took 5 bases from V and 7 from J; bases not matched to a gene: 13. Per the germline V gene, CDR1 is SEHNR and CDR2 is FQNEAQ (reference sequence). The CDR3 extends over 15 amino acids. The CDR3 sequence is CASSRETGRLGGYTF. The CDR3 DNA is TGTGCCAGCAGCCGGGAGACAGGGCGGCTAGGTGGCTACACCTTC.

The chain joins TRBV7-3 to TRBJ1-5; TRBD1 matches at 12 bases. Germline CDR1 is SGHTA and CDR2 is FQGTGA. The trim removed 2 bases at V and 0 bases at J, leaving 14 bases unmatched. CDR3 length: 21 amino acids. In DNA form, the CDR3 reads TGTGCCAGCAGCTTACATTTTAGGGGACAGGGGGCTTTATATAGCAATCAGCCCCAGCATTTT. It codes for CASSLHFRGQGALYSNQPQHF.

The chain joins TRBV30 to TRBJ2-7; 7 bases are shared with TRBD1. Germline V gives CDR1 GTSNPN, CDR2 SVGIG (reference sequence). With V trimmed by 4 bases and J by 0 bases, 9 bases remained unmatched. The CDR3 loop spans 15 amino acids. The CDR3 DNA follows: TGTGCCTGGACCCCGGGACAGAGCAGCTCCTACGAGCAGTACTTC. As protein: CAWTPGQSSSYEQYF.

J is TRBJ1-4 and V is TRBV4-1, with no clear D. Trimming took off 0 bases at V and 11 bases at J, with 10 bases between the two ends. Germline CDR1 MGHRA, CDR2 YSYEKL. This CDR3 contains 13 residues. The CDR3 nucleotides are TGCGCCAGCAGCCAAGATCAGTATTTGAAACTGTTTTTT. Translated: CASSQDQYLKLFF.

This chain joins TRBV5-6 and TRBJ1-1; TRBD1 is a possible D gene (5 bases). The germline V gene encodes CDR1 SGHDT and CDR2 YYEEEE. The germline V and J ends were trimmed by 4 bases and 5 bases, with 12 bases remaining between them. The CDR3 spans 13 residues. CDR3 sequence reads: CASSAAGVTEAFF. For the CDR3, the DNA is TGTGCCAGCAGCGCCGCGGGGGTGACTGAAGCTTTCTTT.

The chain carries TRBV5-5 and TRBJ2-1; 11 nucleotides match TRBD2. The junction had 4 bases not matched to a gene; V was cut back by 4 bases and J by 4 bases. There are 15 residues in the CDR3. Germline-derived CDR1 and CDR2 are SGHKS and YYEKEE (reference sequence). The CDR3 loop is CASSVTSGGYNEQFF. CDR3 sequence (DNA): TGTGCCAGCAGCGTAACTAGCGGGGGTTACAATGAGCAGTTCTTC.